A selection of T cell receptor beta chains follows, all from one sample in a study of shared clonotypes between healthy human individuals. Only in-frame clones appear in the TCRdb table, and some are missing; sequencing was by immunoSEQ multiplex PCR. This sample yields hundreds of thousands of clones, of which 95% to 97% are seen a single time; 0.11% belongs to the top ten. Material for sequencing was naive CD8+ T cells sorted from blood. These receptors originate from a woman in her 30s in good health. Each CDR3 is given without its conserved first and last residue. The size field is filled for only some rows; it gives once, few, many or a size class.

NA,TRBJ2-3,TRBV6-5,ASSSSLDTQY
NA,TRBJ2-1,TRBV6-5,ASRTVGTPYNEQF
once,TRBJ2-7,TRBV7-4,ASSGREDREITYEQY
once,TRBJ2-1,TRBV9,ASSVGFRGNEQF
NA,TRBJ2-1,TRBV4-2,ASSQVYAATRTNNEQF
NA,TRBJ2-7,TRBV19,ASSMRPDTHPYEQY
NA,TRBJ2-5,TRBV4-1,ASSQVLGLGSETQY
NA,TRBJ2-7,TRBV4-1,ASSQAPGAPYEQY
once,TRBJ2-1,TRBV9,ASSVSRQVSSYNEQF
NA,TRBJ2-7,TRBV27,ASSWDSTYEQY
NA,TRBJ1-1,TRBV2,ASSGDRATEAF
NA,TRBJ2-3,TRBV10-2,ASSGTGSSTDTQY
NA,TRBJ2-1,TRBV5-1,ASSLAGGPFNEQF
NA,TRBJ2-4,TRBV4-1,ASSQSDRWY